Below are 17 T cell receptor beta chains sequenced from a single sample in a study of graft-versus-host responses after intestinal transplantation. Only in-frame clones appear in the TCRdb table, and some are missing; sequencing was by immunoSEQ multiplex PCR. This sample yields around 17,000 clones, of which roughly 79% are seen a single time; 7.8% belongs to the top ten. Graft tissue was processed to release intraepithelial and lamina propria lymphocytes. The sample in question was ileum tissue, obtained approximately 420 days after intestinal transplant. These TCRs come from a human patient who received an intestinal transplant, so some T cells may come from the graft donor.

The chain couples TRBV2 to TRBJ2-7; 8 positions match TRBD2. The CDR3 runs 15 residues. V lost 4 bases and J lost 2; bases outside the gene matches: 7. Germline CDR1 is SNHLY and CDR2 is FYNNEI. This CDR3 reads CASSAGSGTTYEQYF. CDR3 nucleotide sequence: TGTGCCAGCAGTGCGGGTAGCGGGACCACCTACGAGCAGTACTTC.

The sample holds one count of this clone. The chain joins TRBV7-2 to TRBJ2-3, with D possibly TRBD1 on 7 matching bases. This CDR3 contains 15 residues. In germline, CDR1 is SGHTA, CDR2 FQGNSA. V lost 7 bases and J lost 1, with 15 bases in between. CDR3 DNA sequence: TGTGCCAGCACCCAGGGGGGATCCGGCACAGATACGCAGTATTTT. It is translated as CASTQGGSGTDTQYF.

This chain uses TRBV9 with TRBJ2-1; 7 bases align to TRBD2. The V gene's germline CDR1 is SGDLS and CDR2 YYNGEE. After removal of 4 bases from V and 5 bases from J, the junction contained 9 bases not matched to a gene. The CDR3 sequence is 15 residues long. The CDR3 nucleotides read TGTGCCAGCAGCCCCTGGGAGGGGACGAACAATGAGCAGTTCTTC. As protein: CASSPWEGTNNEQFF.

The chain has TRBV15 and TRBJ2-6, with D unresolved. Trimming stripped 1 base from V and 0 bases from J, with 7 bases between. This CDR3 is built from 16 residues. CDR1 and CDR2 (germline): LNHNV, YYDKDF (reference sequence). The CDR3 bases are TGTGCCACCAGCAGAGGTGGAGTCTCTGGGGCCAACGTCCTGACTTTC. Protein sequence: CATSRGGVSGANVLTF.

CDR3 loop: CASSLAISPYEQYF. CDR3 nucleotides: TGTGCCAGCAGCTTAGCCATATCCCCCTACGAGCAGTACTTC. The chain joins TRBV7-2 to TRBJ2-7, with unresolved D. Between the trimmed V and J ends, which lost 0 bases and 2 bases, there was a span of 8 bases. CDR1 is SGHTA and CDR2 is FQGNSA in the germline V gene. There are 14 residues in the CDR3.

The J gene is TRBJ2-2, the V gene TRBV7-8; a weak D match, TRBD2 (5 bases). CDR1 and CDR2 (germline): SGHVS, FQNEAQ. The CDR3 runs to 15 residues. V shed 5 bases and J shed 5 bases, with 15 bases lying between them. CDR3 sequence: CASSPKQGGTGELFF. In nucleotides, the CDR3 is TGTGCCAGCAGCCCGAAACAAGGCGGGACCGGGGAGCTGTTTTTT. The variable domain in full, with the rest retrieved from reference TRBV7-8 and TRBJ2-2, is GAGVSQSPRYKVAKRGQDVALRCDPISGHVSLFWYQQALGQGPEFLTYFQNEAQLDKSGLPSDRFFAERPEGSVSTLKIQRTQQEDSAVYLCASSPKQGGTGELFFGEGSRLTVL.

This chain links TRBV5-1 with TRBJ2-2; possibly TRBD1 or TRBD2 for D (7 bases each). The CDR3 contains 14 residues. Trimming pared 6 bases from V and 4 bases from J, leaving 13 bases between. Germline V CDR1 and CDR2: SGHRS, YFSETQ. The DNA for the CDR3 is TGCGCCAGCAAATGGGAGGGGGCCACCGGGGAGCTGTTTTTT. Amino acid sequence: CASKWEGATGELFF.

The rearrangement links TRBV19 to TRBJ1-2; D possibly corresponds to TRBD1 (6 bases). This CDR3 comprises 14 residues. Germline V gene lookup returns CDR1 LNHDA and CDR2 SQIVND (reference sequence). The V end lost 6 bases, the J end lost 4 bases, and 15 bases lay between the germline ends. The CDR3 protein is CASSSGGGAYGYTF. The CDR3 DNA is TGTGCCAGTAGCTCAGGAGGGGGAGCCTATGGCTACACCTTC. The whole variable domain, remainder taken from reference TRBV19 and TRBJ1-2, is DGGITQSPKYLFRKEGQNVTLSCEQNLNHDAMYWYRQDPGQGLRLIYYSQIVNDFQKGDIAEGYSVSREKKESFPLTVTSAQKNPTAFYLCASSSGGGAYGYTFGSGTRLTVV.

CDR3 nucleotide sequence: TGTGCCAGCAGCTTAGGAGGACTAGCGGGAAAAGGTGAGCAGTTCTTC. Its protein is CASSLGGLAGKGEQFF. The chain has TRBV7-2 and TRBJ2-1; 12 bases are a match to TRBD2. The germline CDR1 and CDR2 sequences are SGHTA and FQGNSA. The CDR3 totals 16 residues. V dropped 1 base and J dropped 9; count of bases not matched to a gene: 7.

This chain joins TRBV6-1 and TRBJ2-7; D tentatively fits TRBD1 or TRBD2 (5 bases each). V was trimmed by 2 bases and J by 4 bases, leaving 9 bases between them. CDR1 is MNHNS and CDR2 is SASEGT in the germline V gene. CDR3 length equals 13 residues. DNA of the CDR3: TGTGCCAGCAGTGAATTGGGGGTATACGAGCAGTACTTC. This sequence encodes CASSELGVYEQYF.

Relative to its sample, this clone is large. This chain uses TRBV21-1 with TRBJ2-1; the table's D call, TRBD2, has no DNA check behind it. TRBV21-1 is recorded as a pseudogene. This CDR3 contains 16 residues. This CDR3 is CASSKREVAGASEQFF. The CDR3 nucleotides read TGTGCCAGCAGCAAAAGGGAGGTAGCGGGAGCCAGTGAGCAGTTCTTC.

This clone is medium-sized. CDR3 nucleotide sequence: TGTGCCACGCGACTTGAAGGAACCTACAATGAGCAGTTCTTC. This codes for CATRLEGTYNEQFF. This rearrangement joins TRBV2 to TRBJ2-1; D unclear. The ends were cut back, 10 bases at V and 2 bases at J, with 15 bases in the middle. The CDR3 sequence is 14 residues long. Germline-derived CDR1 and CDR2 are SNHLY and FYNNEI. Drawing the rest from reference TRBV2 and TRBJ2-1, the complete variable domain is EPEVTQTPSHQVTQMGQEVILRCVPISNHLYFYWYRQILGQKVEFLVSFYNNEISEKSEIFDDQFSVERPDGSNFTLKIRSTKLEDSAMYFCATRLEGTYNEQFFGPGTRLTVL.

The chain recombines TRBV4-1 with TRBJ2-1; 8 nucleotides line up with TRBD2. CDR3 length: 16 residues. Germline V gene data show CDR1 as MGHRA and CDR2 as YSYEKL. J was trimmed by 9 bases and V by 0 bases; bases with no gene match: 10. The CDR3 DNA reads as TGCGCCAGCAGCCAAGAAGCCGGGACTAGTGTGGGTGAGCAGTTCTTC. Residues: CASSQEAGTSVGEQFF.

The chain recombines TRBV6-4 with TRBJ2-3, with 7 bases matching TRBD2. Unmatched junction bases numbered 10, after V lost 7 bases and J lost 0 bases. Germline V gene data show CDR1 as MRHNA and CDR2 as SNTAGT. CDR3 size: 16 residues. CDR3 loop: CASNENSGASTDTQYF. The DNA for the CDR3 is TGTGCCAGCAACGAGAACAGCGGGGCCAGCACAGATACGCAGTATTTT.

This clone has just a few counts. The chain joins TRBV7-9 to TRBJ2-3; 9 bases match TRBD2. V trimming: 4 bases; J trimming: 4 bases; junction bases outside the gene matches: 6. The germline CDR1 and CDR2 sequences are SEHNR and FQNEAQ (reference sequence). The CDR3 has 15 amino acids. CDR3 residues: CASSSAGGGSDTQYF. DNA of the CDR3: TGTGCCAGCAGCTCAGCGGGGGGCGGGTCAGATACGCAGTATTTT.

V gene TRBV11-2 combines with J gene TRBJ2-3; TRBD1 agrees at 7 bases. The CDR3 covers 17 residues. The junction had 10 bases not matched to a gene; V was cut back by 2 bases and J by 2 bases. Germline values: CDR1 SGHAT, CDR2 FQNNGV. The CDR3 DNA sequence: TGTGCCAGCAGCTTACGGGGACAGATGATATACACAGATACGCAGTATTTT. Translation: CASSLRGQMIYTDTQYF.

The chain carries TRBV2 and TRBJ1-6; weak D call: TRBD1 (5 bases). The V and J ends lost 4 bases and 10 bases respectively, with 17 bases between them. CDR3 length: 15 amino acids. Germline loops: CDR1 SNHLY, CDR2 FYNNEI. CDR3 sequence reads: CASSGQGLIRSPLHF. In DNA, the CDR3 is TGTGCCAGCAGTGGGCAGGGACTGATCAGATCACCCCTCCACTTT. Drawing the rest from reference TRBV2 and TRBJ1-6, the complete variable domain is EPEVTQTPSHQVTQMGQEVILRCVPISNHLYFYWYRQILGQKVEFLVSFYNNEISEKSEIFDDQFSVERPDGSNFTLKIRSTKLEDSAMYFCASSGQGLIRSPLHFGNGTRLTVT.